These T cell receptor beta chains were read from a single sample in a study of blood T cell repertoires in COVID-19. The data were produced by immunoSEQ multiplex PCR, yet TCRdb's version contains in-frame clones alone and is incomplete. In the table there are 190,000 or so clones, 80% to 90% of which are singletons. Sequenced material: PBMCs or T cells enriched from blood (not recorded which). The receptors stem from a man aged 35-49 years who had recovered from COVID-19. The conserved cysteine and the conserved F or W are not part of the CDR3 here. The order of the fields is CDR3 protein, D gene, V gene, clone size, J gene. The D gene is left open where the match is weak. Clone size is stated in some rows and not others, as once, few, many or a class when expanded.

CDR3: ASSYSGGRADNEQF; D: TRBD2; V: TRBV6-5; size: few; J: TRBJ2-1
CDR3: ASSNREEAF; D: .; V: TRBV28; size: .; J: TRBJ1-1
CDR3: ASKRQDNEQF; D: .; V: TRBV12-3/TRBV12-4; size: .; J: TRBJ2-1
CDR3: ASSTTAGFSTDTQY; D: .; V: TRBV3-1/TRBV3-2; size: .; J: TRBJ2-3
CDR3: ASSQRSGGSYNSPLH; D: TRBD1; V: TRBV14; size: .; J: TRBJ1-6
CDR3: ASSSGGDYGYT; D: TRBD1; V: TRBV28; size: .; J: TRBJ1-2
CDR3: SVQGAISYEQY; D: TRBD1; V: TRBV29-1; size: .; J: TRBJ2-7
CDR3: ASSIARDNHGRERSYEQY; D: .; V: TRBV19; size: .; J: TRBJ2-7
CDR3: ASSYLPGLGTDTQY; D: TRBD2; V: TRBV11-2; size: once; J: TRBJ2-3
CDR3: ASSLDSNHGYT; D: .; V: TRBV6-5; size: .; J: TRBJ1-2
CDR3: ASSSSGGGNEKLF; D: TRBD1; V: TRBV7-2; size: .; J: TRBJ1-4
CDR3: ASSVYGADSTDTQY; D: .; V: TRBV9; size: .; J: TRBJ2-3
CDR3: ASSYSLAGPRNEQF; D: TRBD2; V: TRBV6-5; size: .; J: TRBJ2-1
CDR3: ASSIPGGSTDTQY; D: TRBD2; V: TRBV19; size: .; J: TRBJ2-3
CDR3: ASSVEDSPDTEAF; D: .; V: TRBV9; size: few; J: TRBJ1-1
CDR3: AWGILNTEAF; D: .; V: TRBV30; size: .; J: TRBJ1-1
CDR3: ASSEGLAGGDTQY; D: TRBD2; V: TRBV2; size: once; J: TRBJ2-3
CDR3: AITGGGGSANEQF; D: .; V: TRBV10-3; size: once; J: TRBJ2-1
CDR3: ASSRGTGEETQY; D: TRBD1; V: TRBV7-3; size: once; J: TRBJ2-5
CDR3: ASSLGTGSSGNTIY; D: .; V: TRBV5-1; size: .; J: TRBJ1-3
CDR3: ASSLEAGGNYGYT; D: .; V: TRBV7-6; size: .; J: TRBJ1-2
CDR3: ASSPVGPGGTEAF; D: .; V: TRBV18; size: .; J: TRBJ1-1
CDR3: ASTPTGNYGYT; D: TRBD1; V: TRBV12-3/TRBV12-4; size: .; J: TRBJ1-2
CDR3: ASTFTGLGIYNEQF; D: TRBD2; V: TRBV11-2; size: .; J: TRBJ2-1
CDR3: ASSLLTGSEQF; D: .; V: TRBV12-3/TRBV12-4; size: .; J: TRBJ2-1
CDR3: SVEELAGNIQY; D: TRBD2; V: TRBV29-1; size: .; J: TRBJ2-4
CDR3: ASSSEVAAL; D: .; V: TRBV28; size: .; J: TRBJ1-2
CDR3: ASSLGDTGDIQY; D: .; V: TRBV27; size: .; J: TRBJ2-4
CDR3: ASSSPGIRRTGETQY; D: .; V: TRBV13; size: .; J: TRBJ2-5
CDR3: ASSPSGVATDTQY; D: TRBD2; V: TRBV4-3; size: once; J: TRBJ2-3
CDR3: ASSVPGIDTQY; D: .; V: TRBV5-4; size: .; J: TRBJ2-3
CDR3: ASRSGREYYNEQF; D: TRBD2; V: TRBV27; size: .; J: TRBJ2-1
CDR3: ASSQQTGSRGYT; D: TRBD1; V: TRBV4-3; size: .; J: TRBJ1-2
CDR3: ASSLQSGSSNEQF; D: TRBD2; V: TRBV7-2; size: few; J: TRBJ2-1
CDR3: ASSYYGGSSQPQH; D: .; V: TRBV6-6; size: .; J: TRBJ1-5
CDR3: TSSPSTSGRATGELF; D: .; V: TRBV1; size: .; J: TRBJ2-2
CDR3: ASSKGTSGRAREQF; D: .; V: TRBV21-1; size: once; J: TRBJ2-1
CDR3: AISDSGTSGRGGRDTQY; D: TRBD2; V: TRBV10-3; size: .; J: TRBJ2-3
CDR3: ASYRSGSEQF; D: .; V: TRBV6-5; size: once; J: TRBJ2-1
CDR3: ASSVTGTGNTIY; D: TRBD1; V: TRBV9; size: .; J: TRBJ1-3
CDR3: ASSLTSSWGGAHGYT; D: .; V: TRBV5-1; size: .; J: TRBJ1-2